This T cell receptor (beta chain) appears in the sequencing data of a study of T-cell reconstitution after alpha-beta-depleted transplantation in children. Unique molecular identifiers were incorporated into the prepared TCRbeta library. From the PCR reads, TCRdb called clonotypes with MiXCR, one entry per CDR3 protein. The table shows some 200,000 distinct CDR3 sequences, with more than 6.5% occurring only once. The V end was cut by 5 bases, the J end by 4 bases, with 18 bases between. The CDR3 is 15 amino acids. Germline CDR1 LNHDA, CDR2 SQIVND (reference sequence). The receptor comes from a human donor who donated a stem cell graft to a child with Wiskott-Aldrich syndrome. V usage is TRBV19 and J usage is TRBJ2-7, with a possible D match to TRBD2 (5 bases). The sample here was PBMCs from the stem cell graft donor, taken from the stem cell graft. Here the CDR3 reads CASSFLGPRRYEQYF. In nucleotides, the CDR3 is TGTGCCAGTAGTTTCCTCGGCCCCCGGAGGTACGAGCAGTACTTC.